The 4 T cell receptor beta chains below come from one sample, sequenced in a study of OX40 agonist ivuxolimab in advanced cancers. Assay: immunoSEQ multiplex PCR; the TCRdb copy retains only in-frame clones and omits some. Of 37,000 or so clones in the sample, about 70% were seen once. The sample in question was CD4+ or CD8+ T cells sorted from blood, obtained in a trial of the OX40 agonist ivuxolimab. These receptors originate from an adult with an advanced solid tumor such as melanoma, head and neck, liver or kidney cancer.

The chain combines TRBV5-1 with TRBJ2-1, with D unresolved. Germline V gene lookup returns CDR1 SGHRS and CDR2 YFSETQ. There are 13 residues in the CDR3. Between the trimmed V and J ends, which lost 0 bases and 5 bases, there was a span of 6 bases. The CDR3 DNA follows: TGCGCCAGCAGCTTGGACAGAAACAATGAGCAGTTCTTC. Protein product: CASSLDRNNEQFF.

V is TRBV18 and J is TRBJ1-5; 9 bases line up with TRBD1. The J segment lost 5 bases and the V segment lost 3 bases, leaving 17 bases of the junction unmatched. CDR1 KGHSH and CDR2 LQKENI come from the germline V gene. CDR3 length equals 19 residues. The CDR3 sequence: CASSPTTFWTGAGDQPQHF. As DNA, the CDR3 is TGTGCCAGCTCACCGACGACATTTTGGACAGGGGCCGGGGATCAGCCCCAGCATTTT.

The table lists this clone with a few counts. CDR3 nucleotide sequence: TGTGCCATCAGTGAGCCCTCCCGGTACGAGCAGTACTTC. Translating gives CAISEPSRYEQYF. The chain has TRBV10-3 and TRBJ2-7; D is ambiguous. Per the germline V gene, CDR1 is ENHRY and CDR2 is SYGVKD. CDR3 length: 13 residues. V lost 2 bases and J 4 bases, leaving 9 bases between the germline ends.

The sample holds one count of this clone. The CDR3 nucleotides are TGTGCCAGCAACCAAAGAGGGACAGGGGGTCAAGGCGAGCAGTACGTC. Translated, it gives CASNQRGTGGQGEQYV. The chain couples TRBV25-1 to TRBJ2-7; the match to TRBD1 covers 11 bases. V was clipped by 7 bases and J by 6 bases; unmatched bases: 14. Germline V gives CDR1 MGHDK, CDR2 SYGVNS. This CDR3 contains 16 residues.